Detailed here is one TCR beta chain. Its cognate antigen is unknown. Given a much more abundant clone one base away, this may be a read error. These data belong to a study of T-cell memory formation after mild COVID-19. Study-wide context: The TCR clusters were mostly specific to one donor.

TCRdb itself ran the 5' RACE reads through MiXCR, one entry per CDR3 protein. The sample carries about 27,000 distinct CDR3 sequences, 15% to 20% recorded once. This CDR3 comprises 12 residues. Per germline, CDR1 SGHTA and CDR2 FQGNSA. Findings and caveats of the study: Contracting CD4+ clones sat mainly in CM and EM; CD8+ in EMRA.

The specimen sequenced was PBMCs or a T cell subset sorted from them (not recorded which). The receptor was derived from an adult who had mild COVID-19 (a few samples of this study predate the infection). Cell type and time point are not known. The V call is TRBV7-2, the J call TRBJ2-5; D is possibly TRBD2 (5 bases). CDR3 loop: CASSLYRETKYF. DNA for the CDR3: TGTGCCAGCAGCTTATATAGGGAGACCAAGTACTTC.